The source of this T cell receptor beta chain is a study of post-analysis software for immune sequencing data. On the study more broadly: Relapsing-remitting, secondary progressive and progressive-relapsing multiple sclerosis were all included among the disease courses.

Overall study findings and caveats: Patients used a few TRBV segments, including TRBV5-6, TRBV5-1 and TRBV20-1, more often than controls.

As to this clonotype: Its antigen is not known.

Unique molecular identifiers tagged the TCR beta cDNA libraries. T cells, about 0.9 to 11 million of them, yielded some 540,000 cDNA molecules. TCRdb fed the PCR reads into MiXCR, producing one record per CDR3 protein. The sample has a few hundred thousand distinct CDR3 sequences, around a third seen once. V was shortened by 11 bases and J by 4 bases, with 20 bases between the two germline ends. The germline V gene encodes CDR1 LNHNV and CDR2 YYDKDF (reference sequence). CDR3 length: 14 residues. The sequence was obtained from a girl aged 10 to 17 with multiple sclerosis. The chain carries TRBV15 and TRBJ1-2; tentatively, D is TRBD1 (5 bases). Sample: blood. This CDR3 reads CAAGRGSMPYGYTF. The CDR3 nucleotides read TGTGCCGCTGGGAGGGGATCTATGCCCTATGGCTACACCTTC.